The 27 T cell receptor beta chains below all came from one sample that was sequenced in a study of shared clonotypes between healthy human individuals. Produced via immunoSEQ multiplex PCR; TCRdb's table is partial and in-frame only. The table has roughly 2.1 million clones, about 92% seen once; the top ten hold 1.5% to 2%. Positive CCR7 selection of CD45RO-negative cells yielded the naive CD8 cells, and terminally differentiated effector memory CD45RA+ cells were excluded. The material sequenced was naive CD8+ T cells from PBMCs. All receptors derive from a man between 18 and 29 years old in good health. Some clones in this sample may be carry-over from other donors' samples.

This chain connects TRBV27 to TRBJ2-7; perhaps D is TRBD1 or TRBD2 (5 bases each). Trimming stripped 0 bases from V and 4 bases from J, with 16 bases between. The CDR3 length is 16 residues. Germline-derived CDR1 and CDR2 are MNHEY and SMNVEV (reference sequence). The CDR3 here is CASSLSAGTRRYEQYF. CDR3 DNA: TGTGCCAGCAGTTTATCGGCAGGGACGCGGAGATACGAGCAGTACTTC.

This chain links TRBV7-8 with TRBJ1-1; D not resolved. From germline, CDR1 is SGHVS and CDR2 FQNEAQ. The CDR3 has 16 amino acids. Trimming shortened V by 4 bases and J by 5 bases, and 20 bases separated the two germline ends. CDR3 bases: TGTGCCAGCAGCTCCCAGCGCTATGGCGGCCGGACTGAAGCTTTCTTT. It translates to CASSSQRYGGRTEAFF.

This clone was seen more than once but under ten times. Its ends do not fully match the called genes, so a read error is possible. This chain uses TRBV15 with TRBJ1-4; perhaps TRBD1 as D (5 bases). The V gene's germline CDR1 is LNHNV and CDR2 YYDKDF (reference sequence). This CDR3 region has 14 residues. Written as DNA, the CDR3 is TGTGCCACCAGCACAAAAGTGAAAGAGGGGTCCGGGGTTTTT. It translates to CATSTKVKEGSGVF.

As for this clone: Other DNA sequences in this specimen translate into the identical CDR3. In DNA form, the CDR3 reads TGTGCCAGCAGTCTCGGGACAAGATACGAGCAGTACTTC. Protein: CASSLGTRYEQYF. V gene TRBV27 combines with J gene TRBJ2-7; weak D call: TRBD1 (6 bases). Germline assignment: CDR1 MNHEY and CDR2 SMNVEV (reference sequence). Trimming cost V 5 bases and J 4 bases, with 12 bases left between them. The CDR3 has 13 amino acids.

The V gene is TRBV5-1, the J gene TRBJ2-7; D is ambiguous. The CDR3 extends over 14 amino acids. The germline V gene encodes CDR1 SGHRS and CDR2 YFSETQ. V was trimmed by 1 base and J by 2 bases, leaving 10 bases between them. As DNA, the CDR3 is TGCGCCAGCAGCTTGTATTTTTCGGCCTACGAGCAGTACTTC. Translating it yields CASSLYFSAYEQYF.

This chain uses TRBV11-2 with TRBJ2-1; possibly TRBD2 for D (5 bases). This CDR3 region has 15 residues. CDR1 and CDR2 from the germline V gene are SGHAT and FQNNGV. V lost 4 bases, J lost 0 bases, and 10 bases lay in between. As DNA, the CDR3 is TGTGCCAGCAGCTCGGACTGGAGCTCCTACAATGAGCAGTTCTTC. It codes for CASSSDWSSYNEQFF.

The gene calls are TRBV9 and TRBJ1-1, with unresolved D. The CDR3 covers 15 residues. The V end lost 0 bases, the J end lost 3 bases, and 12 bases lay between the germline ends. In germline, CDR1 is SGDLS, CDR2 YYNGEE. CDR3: CASSVESGRHTEAFF. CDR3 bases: TGTGCCAGCAGCGTAGAATCCGGGAGACACACTGAAGCTTTCTTT.

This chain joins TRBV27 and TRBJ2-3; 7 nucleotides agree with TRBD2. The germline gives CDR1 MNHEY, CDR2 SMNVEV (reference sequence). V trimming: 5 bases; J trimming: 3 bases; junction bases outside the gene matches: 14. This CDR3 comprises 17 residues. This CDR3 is CASSLIELAGATDTQYF. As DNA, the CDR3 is TGTGCCAGCAGTCTCATCGAACTGGCGGGAGCGACAGATACGCAGTATTTT.

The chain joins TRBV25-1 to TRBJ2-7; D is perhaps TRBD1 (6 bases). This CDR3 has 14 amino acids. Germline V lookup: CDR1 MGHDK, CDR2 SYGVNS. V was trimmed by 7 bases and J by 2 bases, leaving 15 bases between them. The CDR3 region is CASIPWGHPYEQYF. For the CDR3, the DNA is TGTGCCAGCATCCCGTGGGGACACCCCTACGAGCAGTACTTC.

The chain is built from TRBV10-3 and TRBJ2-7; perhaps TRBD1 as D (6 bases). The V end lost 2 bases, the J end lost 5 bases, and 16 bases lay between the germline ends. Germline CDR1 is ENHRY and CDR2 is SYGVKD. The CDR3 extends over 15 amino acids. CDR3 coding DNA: TGTGCCATCAGTGAGACAAAACAGGGCGCGCACGAGCAGTACTTC. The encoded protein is CAISETKQGAHEQYF.

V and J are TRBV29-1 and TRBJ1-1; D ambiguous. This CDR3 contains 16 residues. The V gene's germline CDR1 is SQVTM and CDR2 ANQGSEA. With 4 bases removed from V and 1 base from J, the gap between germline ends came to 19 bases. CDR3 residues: CSVVPGRSGWNTEAFF. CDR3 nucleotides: TGCAGCGTTGTCCCGGGCCGCAGCGGATGGAACACTGAAGCTTTCTTT.

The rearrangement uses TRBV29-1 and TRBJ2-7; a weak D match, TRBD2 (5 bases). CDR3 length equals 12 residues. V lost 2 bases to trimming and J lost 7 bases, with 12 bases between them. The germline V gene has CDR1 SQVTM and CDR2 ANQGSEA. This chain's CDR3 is CSVEPQTGEQYF. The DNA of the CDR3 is TGCAGCGTTGAACCACAAACGGGAGAGCAGTACTTC.

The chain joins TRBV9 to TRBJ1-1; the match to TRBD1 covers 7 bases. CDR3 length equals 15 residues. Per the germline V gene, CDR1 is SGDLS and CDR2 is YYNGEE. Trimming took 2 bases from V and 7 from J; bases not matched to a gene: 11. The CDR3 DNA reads TGTGCCAGCAGCGTTAGACACACGGACAGGCGTGAAGCTTTCTTT. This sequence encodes CASSVRHTDRREAFF.

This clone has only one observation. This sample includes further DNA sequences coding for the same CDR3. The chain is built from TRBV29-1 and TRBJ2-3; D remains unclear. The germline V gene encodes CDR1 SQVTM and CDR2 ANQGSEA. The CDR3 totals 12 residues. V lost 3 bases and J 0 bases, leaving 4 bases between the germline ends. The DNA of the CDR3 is TGCAGCGTTGACGGTAGCACAGATACGCAGTATTTT. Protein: CSVDGSTDTQYF.

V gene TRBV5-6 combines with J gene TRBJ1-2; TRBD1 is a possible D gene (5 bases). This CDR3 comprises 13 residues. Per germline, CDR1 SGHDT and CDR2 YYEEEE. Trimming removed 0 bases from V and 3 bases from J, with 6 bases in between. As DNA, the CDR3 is TGTGCCAGCAGCTTGGTGGGGGACTATGGCTACACCTTC. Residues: CASSLVGDYGYTF. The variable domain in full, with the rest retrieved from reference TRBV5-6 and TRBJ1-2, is DAGVTQSPTHLIKTRGQQVTLRCSPKSGHDTVSWYQQALGQGPQFIFQYYEEEERQRGNFPDRFSGHQFPNYSSELNVNALLLGDSALYLCASSLVGDYGYTFGSGTRLTVV.

The CDR3 DNA reads as TGTGCCAGCAGTCTAACCATCTATAGCTCCTACAATGAGCAGTTCTTC. Translating gives CASSLTIYSSYNEQFF. The V and J genes are TRBV28 and TRBJ2-1, with D unclear. CDR3 length: 16 residues. Germline CDR1 reads MDHEN; CDR2 reads SYDVKM. Trimming took 5 bases from V and 0 from J, leaving 14 bases between them.

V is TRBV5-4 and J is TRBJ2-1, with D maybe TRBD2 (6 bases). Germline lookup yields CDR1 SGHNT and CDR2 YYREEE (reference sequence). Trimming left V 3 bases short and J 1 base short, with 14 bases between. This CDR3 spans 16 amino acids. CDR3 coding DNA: TGTGCCAGCAGCTCGTTAGCGGAGAGATCCTACAATGAGCAGTTCTTC. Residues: CASSSLAERSYNEQFF. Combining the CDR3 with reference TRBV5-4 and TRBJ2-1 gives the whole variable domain ETGVTQSPTHLIKTRGQQVTLRCSSQSGHNTVSWYQQALGQGPQFIFQYYREEENGRGNFPPRFSGLQFPNYSSELNVNALELDDSALYLCASSSLAERSYNEQFFGPGTRLTVL.

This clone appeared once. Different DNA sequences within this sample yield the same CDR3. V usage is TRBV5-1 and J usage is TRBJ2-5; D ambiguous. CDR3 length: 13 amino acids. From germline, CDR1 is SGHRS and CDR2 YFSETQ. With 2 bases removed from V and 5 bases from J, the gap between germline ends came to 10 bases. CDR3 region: CASSLWARETQYF. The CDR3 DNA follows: TGCGCCAGCAGCTTATGGGCTAGGGAGACCCAGTACTTC. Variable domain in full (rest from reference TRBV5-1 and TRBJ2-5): KAGVTQTPRYLIKTRGQQVTLSCSPISGHRSVSWYQQTPGQGLQFLFEYFSETQRNKGNFPGRFSGRQFSNSRSEMNVSTLELGDSALYLCASSLWARETQYFGPGTRLLVL.

CDR3 coding DNA: TGTGCCAGCAGTTCTAGCGGGACATCCTCCTCCTACGAGCAGTACTTC. As protein: CASSSSGTSSSYEQYF. The chain is built from TRBV6-5 and TRBJ2-7; TRBD2 matches 9 bases. CDR1 and CDR2 (germline): MNHEY, SVGAGI. J was trimmed by 0 bases and V by 4 bases; bases with no gene match: 7. This CDR3 is built from 16 residues.

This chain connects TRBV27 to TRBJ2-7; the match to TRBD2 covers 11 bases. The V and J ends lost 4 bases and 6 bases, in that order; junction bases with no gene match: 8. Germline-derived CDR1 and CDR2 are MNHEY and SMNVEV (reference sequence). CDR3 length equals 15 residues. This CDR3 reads CASSWGLADLREQYF. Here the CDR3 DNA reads TGTGCCAGCAGTTGGGGACTAGCGGACCTGCGCGAGCAGTACTTC.

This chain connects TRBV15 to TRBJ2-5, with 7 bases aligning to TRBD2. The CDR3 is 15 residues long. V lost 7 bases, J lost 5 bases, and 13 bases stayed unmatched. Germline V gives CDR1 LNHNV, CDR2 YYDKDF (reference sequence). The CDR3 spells CATTAGSGAGETQYF. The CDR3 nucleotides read TGTGCCACCACCGCGGGGAGCGGAGCGGGGGAGACCCAGTACTTC.

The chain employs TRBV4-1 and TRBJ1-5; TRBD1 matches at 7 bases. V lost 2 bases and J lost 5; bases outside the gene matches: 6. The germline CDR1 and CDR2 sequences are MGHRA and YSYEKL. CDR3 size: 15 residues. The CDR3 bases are TGCGCCAGCAGCCAATTAACAGGGGCTCATCAGCCCCAGCATTTT. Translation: CASSQLTGAHQPQHF.

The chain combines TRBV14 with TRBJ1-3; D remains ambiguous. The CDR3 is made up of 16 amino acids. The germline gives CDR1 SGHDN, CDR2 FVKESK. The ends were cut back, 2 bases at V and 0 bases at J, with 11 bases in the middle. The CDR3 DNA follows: TGTGCCAGCAGCCAACTTCAGACACTCTCTGGAAACACCATATATTTT. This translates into CASSQLQTLSGNTIYF.

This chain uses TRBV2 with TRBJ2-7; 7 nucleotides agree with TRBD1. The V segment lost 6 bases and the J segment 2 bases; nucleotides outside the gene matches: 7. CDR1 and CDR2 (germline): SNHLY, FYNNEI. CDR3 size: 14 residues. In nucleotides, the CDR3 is TGTGCCAGCAGCGGATCGGGACAGCCCTACGAGCAGTACTTC. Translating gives CASSGSGQPYEQYF.

CDR3 sequence: CASSQDIMNTEAFF. The CDR3 nucleotides are TGCGCCAGCAGTCAGGATATCATGAACACTGAAGCTTTCTTT. The genes are TRBV4-3 and TRBJ1-1, with D hard to call. The germline V gene encodes CDR1 LGHNA and CDR2 YSLEER. The CDR3 runs 14 residues. Trimming shortened V by 6 bases and J by 0 bases, and 11 bases separated the two germline ends.

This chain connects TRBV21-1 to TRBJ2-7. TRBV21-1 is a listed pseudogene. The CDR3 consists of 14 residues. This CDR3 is CASSKAVGTHEQYF. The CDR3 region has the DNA TGTGCCAGCAGCAAAGCGGTCGGGACCCACGAGCAGTACTTC.

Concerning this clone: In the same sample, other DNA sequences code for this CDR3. CDR3 in DNA: TGTGCCAGTAGTATTGGGAGGGATACGCAGTATTTT. Translation gives CASSIGRDTQYF. V usage is TRBV19 and J usage is TRBJ2-3, with TRBD2 as a possible D gene (6 bases). This CDR3 is built from 12 residues. The V and J ends lost 3 bases and 6 bases respectively, with 7 bases between them. From germline, CDR1 is LNHDA and CDR2 SQIVND (reference sequence).